This T cell receptor (beta chain) was sequenced for a study of blood T cell repertoires in COVID-19. Looking at the study overall: Donors in the United States, Italy and Spain gave samples during acute or convalescent COVID-19. The cDNA or gDNA used as material had been derived from T cells, B-cell-depleted T cells, or PBMCs.

This CDR3 is 12 amino acids long. Deletions cut 10 bases from V and 8 bases from J, with 17 bases between. CDR1 is MNHNY, CDR2 SVGAGI, per germline (reference sequence). In the original processing: Counts of nucleated cells, estimated from reference gene primer amplification, were obtained. Sequenced by immunoSEQ multiplex PCR; TCRdb stores in-frame clones only, minus some. V, J and clone size derive from that table, while D and trimming were established from the DNA sequence. The table has roughly 230,000 clones, more than 80% seen once. J is TRBJ1-2 and V is TRBV6-6, with D hard to call. Sequences were obtained from peripheral blood. The clonotype was recovered from a human donor in a cohort sampled during active COVID-19. The CDR3 DNA follows: TGTGCCACCAGACGCGGGGAGGGAGGCTACACCTTC. Protein product: CATRRGEGGYTF.